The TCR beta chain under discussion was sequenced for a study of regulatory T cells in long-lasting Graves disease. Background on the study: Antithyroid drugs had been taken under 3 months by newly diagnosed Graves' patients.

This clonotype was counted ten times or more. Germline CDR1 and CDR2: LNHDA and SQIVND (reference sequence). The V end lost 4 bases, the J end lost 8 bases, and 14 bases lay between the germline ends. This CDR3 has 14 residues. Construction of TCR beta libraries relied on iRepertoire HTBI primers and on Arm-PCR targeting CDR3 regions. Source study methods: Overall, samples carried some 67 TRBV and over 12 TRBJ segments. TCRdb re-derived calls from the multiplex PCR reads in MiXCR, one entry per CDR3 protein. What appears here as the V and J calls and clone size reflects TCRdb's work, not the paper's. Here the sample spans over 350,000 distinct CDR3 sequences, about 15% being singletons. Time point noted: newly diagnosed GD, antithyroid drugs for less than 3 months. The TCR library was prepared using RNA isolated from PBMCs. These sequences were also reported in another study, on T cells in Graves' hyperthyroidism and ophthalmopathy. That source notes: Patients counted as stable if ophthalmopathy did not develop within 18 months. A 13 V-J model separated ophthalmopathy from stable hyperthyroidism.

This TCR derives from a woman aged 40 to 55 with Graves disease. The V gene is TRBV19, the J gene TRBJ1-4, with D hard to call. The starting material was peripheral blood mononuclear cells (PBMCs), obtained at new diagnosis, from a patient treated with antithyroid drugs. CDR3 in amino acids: CASSTGRLGEKLFF. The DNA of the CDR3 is TGTGCCAGTAGTACCGGGAGGCTAGGGGAAAAACTGTTTTTT.